A single sample is the source of the 18 T cell receptor beta chains below, sequenced in a study of blood T cell repertoires in COVID-19. Method: immunoSEQ multiplex PCR; TCRdb's copy keeps in-frame clones and lacks some. The sample contains 99,000 or so clones, under 90% of which appear only once. Specimen: peripheral blood. All receptors derive from an older man with acute or convalescent COVID-19.

V usage is TRBV12-3 or TRBV12-4 and J usage is TRBJ2-1; D is ambiguous. CDR3 length: 12 residues. Deletions cut 1 base from V and 8 bases from J, with 6 bases between. The CDR3 reads CASSLVPYEQFF. Written as DNA, the CDR3 is TGTGCCAGCAGTTTAGTCCCTTATGAGCAGTTCTTC.

V is TRBV4-1 and J is TRBJ1-6, with a weak D call TRBD1 (6 bases). The CDR3 sequence is 15 residues long. The V end lost 0 bases, the J end lost 14 bases, and 17 bases lay between the germline ends. Germline V lookup: CDR1 MGHRA, CDR2 YSYEKL. Written as DNA, the CDR3 is TGCGCCAGCAGCCAAGATCCCACTTTACAGGGATCCCTCCACTTT. Residues: CASSQDPTLQGSLHF.

The chain recombines TRBV3-1 (or the pseudogene TRBV3-2) with TRBJ1-6; a weak D match, TRBD1 (6 bases). The CDR3 contains 14 residues. Germline CDR1 LGHDT, CDR2 YNNKEL (reference sequence). The V end lost 5 bases, the J end lost 5 bases, and 10 bases lay between the germline ends. CDR3 nucleotide sequence: TGTGCCAGCAGCTCAGGACAGAATAATTCACCCCTCCACTTT. Its translation is CASSSGQNNSPLHF.

This clone has a handful of counts. The V and J genes are TRBV6-5 and TRBJ2-7, with D possibly being TRBD1 (6 bases). Germline V gene lookup returns CDR1 MNHEY and CDR2 SVGAGI. The CDR3 runs to 16 residues. Deletions cut 4 bases from V and 1 base from J, with 17 bases between. The DNA for the CDR3 is TGTGCCAGCAGTTTAAGATCGCGCCAGGGGTCCTACGAGCAGTACTTC. Its translation: CASSLRSRQGSYEQYF.

This clone was found a few times. The gene calls are TRBV28 and TRBJ1-2; 12 positions agree with TRBD1. Germline CDR1 and CDR2: MDHEN and SYDVKM. With V trimmed by 3 bases and J by 4 bases, 3 bases remained unmatched. The CDR3 is 15 amino acids. CDR3 bases: TGTGCCAGCAGTTTCGGGACAGGGGGCGCCTATGGCTACACCTTC. Translating it yields CASSFGTGGAYGYTF.

This clone was observed once. This rearrangement joins TRBV4-2 to TRBJ1-6, with 7 bases fitting TRBD1. The CDR3 runs 15 residues. J lost 9 bases, V lost 0 bases, and 5 bases had no gene match. CDR1 is LGHNA, CDR2 YNFKEQ, per germline. For the CDR3, the DNA is TGTGCCAGCAGCCAAGACGCAGGGGGAGGTTCACCCCTCCACTTT. It specifies CASSQDAGGGSPLHF.

CDR3: CASSDSGRGSYNEQFF. The CDR3 DNA reads as TGTGCCAGCTCAGATAGCGGGAGGGGATCCTACAATGAGCAGTTCTTC. This chain joins TRBV18 and TRBJ2-1, with 11 bases aligning to TRBD2. Germline CDR1 is KGHSH and CDR2 is LQKENI. J gave up 1 base and V 5 bases, and 4 bases lay outside the gene matches. The CDR3 extends over 16 amino acids.

The rearrangement joins TRBV28 to TRBJ1-2; D gene ambiguous. Germline V CDR1 and CDR2: MDHEN, SYDVKM. Trimming removed 4 bases from V and 4 bases from J, with 7 bases in between. This CDR3 region has 12 residues. CDR3 amino acids: CASSSNSYGYTF. The CDR3 nucleotides read TGTGCCAGCAGTTCAAACAGCTATGGCTACACCTTC.

The chain links TRBV5-4 to TRBJ1-1; tentative D call: TRBD1 (5 bases). Germline V gene data show CDR1 as SGHNT and CDR2 as YYREEE (reference sequence). V lost 5 bases to trimming and J lost 1 base, with 12 bases between them. The CDR3 length is 14 residues. CDR3 in DNA: TGTGCCAGCAGTTTTGCGGGGCGGAACACTGAAGCTTTCTTT. The encoded protein is CASSFAGRNTEAFF.

The rearrangement uses TRBV28 and TRBJ2-5; a weak D match, TRBD2 (6 bases). Between the trimmed V and J ends, which lost 6 bases and 1 base, there was a span of 12 bases. The CDR3 runs 14 residues. Per germline, CDR1 MDHEN and CDR2 SYDVKM. CDR3 DNA sequence: TGTGCCAGCAGGGACTTAGCGGTCCAAGAGACCCAGTACTTC. Residues: CASRDLAVQETQYF.

The chain joins TRBV5-8 to TRBJ2-2, with 9 bases lining up with TRBD2. V lost 0 bases to trimming and J lost 4 bases; unmatched junction nucleotides: 7. The CDR3 spans 17 residues. Germline values: CDR1 SGHTS, CDR2 YDEGEE. CDR3 sequence: CASSLVTASGITGELFF. In nucleotides, the CDR3 is TGTGCCAGCAGCTTGGTCACGGCTAGCGGGATCACCGGGGAGCTGTTTTTT.

The rearrangement joins TRBV5-1 to TRBJ2-7; 7 bases map to TRBD1. V was clipped by 4 bases and J by 0 bases; unmatched bases: 7. Germline V gene lookup returns CDR1 SGHRS and CDR2 YFSETQ. The CDR3 runs 15 residues. The CDR3 DNA is TGCGCCAGCAGCCTCGACAGGGTGTACTCCTACGAGCAGTACTTC. This sequence encodes CASSLDRVYSYEQYF.

This clone appeared once. The CDR3 region has the DNA TGTGCCAGCAGCGGGACTAGCGGAGTCAATGAGCAGTTCTTC. Translation: CASSGTSGVNEQFF. The rearrangement uses TRBV9 and TRBJ2-1, with 10 bases lining up with TRBD2. CDR3 length: 14 residues. Germline CDR1 SGDLS, CDR2 YYNGEE. V lost 3 bases and J lost 6; bases outside the gene matches: 3.

This clone was seen once. J is TRBJ2-1 and V is TRBV2; 9 bases fit TRBD2. With V trimmed by 0 bases and J by 8 bases, 5 bases remained unmatched. The CDR3 has 15 amino acids. The germline V gene has CDR1 SNHLY and CDR2 FYNNEI. The CDR3 bases are TGTGCCAGCAGTGAAGCTAGCGGGGGTGGGGATGAGCAGTTCTTC. Protein sequence: CASSEASGGGDEQFF. The full variable domain, with the rest looked up from reference TRBV2 and TRBJ2-1, is EPEVTQTPSHQVTQMGQEVILRCVPISNHLYFYWYRQILGQKVEFLVSFYNNEISEKSEIFDDQFSVERPDGSNFTLKIRSTKLEDSAMYFCASSEASGGGDEQFFGPGTRLTVL.

The chain uses TRBV20-1 and TRBJ1-5; no reliable D call. This CDR3 is built from 14 residues. Germline CDR1 DFQATT, CDR2 SNEGSKA (reference sequence). Deletions cut 3 bases from V and 1 base from J, with 10 bases between. CDR3 bases: TGCAGTGCTAGTTGGGGAGTGAGCAATCAGCCCCAGCATTTT. This translates into CSASWGVSNQPQHF.

V gene TRBV27 combines with J gene TRBJ2-4; D perhaps matches TRBD1 (5 bases). The CDR3 is 14 residues long. V was cut by 3 bases and J by 7 bases, with 13 bases left in between. Germline values: CDR1 MNHEY, CDR2 SMNVEV (reference sequence). DNA of the CDR3: TGTGCCAGCAGTTTCCAGGGTGCAGGGAACATTCAGTACTTC. As protein: CASSFQGAGNIQYF.

The sample holds a few counts of this clone. This chain uses TRBV6-6 with TRBJ1-3, with TRBD1 matching 9 bases. Germline lookup yields CDR1 MNHNY and CDR2 SVGAGI (reference sequence). CDR3 length: 14 amino acids. V lost 7 bases, J lost 7 bases, and 8 bases stayed unmatched. The DNA for the CDR3 is TGTGCCAGCACGGTGACAGGGGGAAGGAACACCATATATTTT. It specifies CASTVTGGRNTIYF.

V and J are TRBV5-6 and TRBJ2-7, with 8 positions matching TRBD2. After removal of 2 bases from V and 0 bases from J, the junction contained 7 bases not matched to a gene. The CDR3 spans 16 residues. Germline loops: CDR1 SGHDT, CDR2 YYEEEE. The CDR3 nucleotides read TGTGCCAGCAGCTTCCGCGGGAGGACTCACTCCTACGAGCAGTACTTC. Residues: CASSFRGRTHSYEQYF. The whole variable domain, remainder taken from reference TRBV5-6 and TRBJ2-7, is DAGVTQSPTHLIKTRGQQVTLRCSPKSGHDTVSWYQQALGQGPQFIFQYYEEEERQRGNFPDRFSGHQFPNYSSELNVNALLLGDSALYLCASSFRGRTHSYEQYFGPGTRLTVT.